These 9 T cell receptor beta chains came from one sample sequenced in a study of blood T cell repertoires in COVID-19. The data were produced by immunoSEQ multiplex PCR, yet TCRdb's version contains in-frame clones alone and is incomplete. The sample carries approximately 500,000 clones, 89% recorded once. The sample was peripheral blood. These receptor sequences come from a man aged 18 to 30 with COVID-19, enrolled during active disease.

The chain links TRBV11-2 to TRBJ1-1, with TRBD1 matching over 9 bases. V lost 4 bases to trimming and J lost 3 bases; unmatched junction nucleotides: 12. CDR1 and CDR2 from the germline V gene are SGHAT and FQNNGV. This CDR3 region has 17 residues. The CDR3 DNA reads as TGTGCCAGCAGCTCCCCCGGACAGGGGCGTGGGGACACTGAAGCTTTCTTT. Protein sequence: CASSSPGQGRGDTEAFF. The full variable domain, rest sourced from reference TRBV11-2 and TRBJ1-1, is EAGVAQSPRYKIIEKRQSVAFWCNPISGHATLYWYQQILGQGPKLLIQFQNNGVVDDSQLPKDRFSAERLKGVDSTLKIQPAKLEDSAVYLCASSSPGQGRGDTEAFFGQGTRLTVV.

V usage is TRBV2 and J usage is TRBJ2-2; the match to TRBD2 covers 11 bases. CDR3 size: 20 residues. The V segment lost 5 bases and the J segment 0 bases; nucleotides outside the gene matches: 14. Germline CDR1 is SNHLY and CDR2 is FYNNEI. This CDR3 is CASSKPFGLAGGANTGELFF. CDR3 nucleotide sequence: TGTGCCAGCAGTAAACCCTTTGGGCTAGCGGGAGGCGCGAACACCGGGGAGCTGTTTTTT.

The J gene is TRBJ2-1, the V gene TRBV7-3; 10 positions agree with TRBD2. The germline gives CDR1 SGHTA, CDR2 FQGTGA. CDR3 length equals 19 residues. V trimming: 5 bases; J trimming: 0 bases; junction bases outside the gene matches: 13. CDR3 sequence: CASSQSGTSASSSYNEQFF. For the CDR3, the DNA is TGTGCCAGCAGCCAATCAGGGACTAGCGCGTCGAGCTCCTACAATGAGCAGTTCTTC.

V and J are TRBV10-3 and TRBJ1-1, with D perhaps matching TRBD1 (6 bases). CDR3 length equals 18 residues. V dropped 6 bases and J dropped 0 bases, with 23 bases sitting between them. Germline lookup yields CDR1 ENHRY and CDR2 SYGVKD. CDR3 in DNA: TGTGCCATCAGCGAACAAACCCCGCAAGGGGGTATGAACACTGAAGCTTTCTTT. Its translation is CAISEQTPQGGMNTEAFF.

The chain links TRBV25-1 to TRBJ2-7, with TRBD1 as a possible D gene (5 bases). This CDR3 comprises 15 residues. CDR1 MGHDK and CDR2 SYGVNS come from the germline V gene. V was shortened by 2 bases and J by 0 bases, with 11 bases between the two germline ends. CDR3 protein: CASSETSDSSYEQYF. CDR3 DNA: TGTGCCAGCAGTGAAACTTCCGACAGCTCCTACGAGCAGTACTTC.

This chain uses TRBV5-5 with TRBJ1-5; perhaps TRBD1 as D (6 bases). This CDR3 is 15 amino acids long. CDR1 and CDR2 (germline): SGHKS, YYEKEE (reference sequence). V shed 5 bases and J shed 2 bases, with 14 bases lying between them. This chain's CDR3 is CASSRGGAGNQPQHF. The CDR3 nucleotides read TGTGCCAGCAGTCGGGGGGGCGCAGGCAATCAGCCCCAGCATTTT.

This sequence joins TRBV5-4 and TRBJ2-3; TRBD2 matches at 8 bases. This CDR3 comprises 13 residues. In germline, CDR1 is SGHNT, CDR2 YYREEE (reference sequence). V gave up 10 bases and J gave up 4 bases; unmatched junction bases: 8. The CDR3 DNA follows: TGTGCCGCGGGACTAGTAGCCGCAGATACGCAGTATTTT. Its protein product is CAAGLVAADTQYF.

The V gene is TRBV13, the J gene TRBJ1-1, with 7 bases aligning to TRBD1. CDR3 length: 14 residues. V was pared by 3 bases and J by 5 bases, with 6 bases of the junction left unmatched. Germline CDR1 reads PRHDT; CDR2 reads FYEKMQ (reference sequence). CDR3 nucleotides: TGTGCCAGCAGCTTCACAGGGGTTGGGACTGAAGCTTTCTTT. Amino acids: CASSFTGVGTEAFF.

The chain couples TRBV19 to TRBJ2-1, with D uncertain. V was pared by 1 base and J by 3 bases, with 10 bases between. Germline loops: CDR1 LNHDA, CDR2 SQIVND (reference sequence). CDR3 length: 15 amino acids. CDR3 in amino acids: CASSIVGNFYNEQFF. The CDR3 coding sequence is TGTGCCAGTAGTATAGTTGGTAACTTCTACAATGAGCAGTTCTTC. The complete variable domain, with remaining parts taken from reference TRBV19 and TRBJ2-1, reads DGGITQSPKYLFRKEGQNVTLSCEQNLNHDAMYWYRQDPGQGLRLIYYSQIVNDFQKGDIAEGYSVSREKKESFPLTVTSAQKNPTAFYLCASSIVGNFYNEQFFGPGTRLTVL.